Listed below are T cell receptor beta chains from one sample, sequenced in a study of Ad26.COV2.S vaccination and SARS-CoV-2 variants. The repertoire was sequenced with immunoSEQ multiplex PCR; TCRdb's copy has only in-frame clones and lacks some. The sample lists more than 300,000 clones, 70% to 90% occurring once. Sequencing was performed on peripheral blood, taken in a trial of Ad26.COV2.S vaccine versus placebo. The receptors come from a person between 18 and 59 years old who received the Ad26.COV2.S COVID-19 vaccine or a placebo. CDR3s include the opening cysteine and the closing phenylalanine or tryptophan. The D gene is left open where the match is weak. Clone size appears in some rows only: once, few, many, or a class for an expanded clone.

CDR3 DNA	CDR3 protein	CDR3 length	J gene	V gene	clone size	D gene
TGTGCCAGCAGCTTAGCTAATAGCGGCCTATCGAACACCGGGGAGCTGTTTTTT	CASSLANSGLSNTGELFF	18	TRBJ2-2	TRBV7-6	once	NA
TGTGCCAGCAAAGGACTAGCGGGGTTGAACACCGGGGAGCTGTTTTTT	CASKGLAGLNTGELFF	16	TRBJ2-2	TRBV2	NA	TRBD2
TGTGCCAGCAGCGCCCGGACAGCCTCTGGAAACACCATATATTTT	CASSARTASGNTIYF	15	TRBJ1-3	TRBV9	NA	NA
TGCGCCAGCAGCCCCGTTGAAGAGGTTGCCTACGAGCAGTACTTC	CASSPVEEVAYEQYF	15	TRBJ2-7	TRBV4-1	few	NA
TGTGCCAGTAGTATAGTCGGGGGAACTAATGAAAAACTGTTTTTT	CASSIVGGTNEKLFF	15	TRBJ1-4	TRBV19	NA	NA
TGTGCCAGCAGCCCCATGGACAGGGATGTCTATGGCTACACCTTC	CASSPMDRDVYGYTF	15	TRBJ1-2	TRBV28	few	TRBD1
TGTGCCAGCAGCCCCGACAGGGAGGTGACCGGGGAGCTGTTTTTT	CASSPDREVTGELFF	15	TRBJ2-2	TRBV5-4	once	NA
TGTGCCAGCAGCCAAGGCTCAGGGATCTACAATGAGCAGTTCTTC	CASSQGSGIYNEQFF	15	TRBJ2-1	TRBV3-1/TRBV3-2	NA	NA
TGTGCCAGCAGCGAATTAGCCGACGACAATGAGCAGTTCTTC	CASSELADDNEQFF	14	TRBJ2-1	TRBV7-9	NA	NA
TGTGCCAGTAGTCCCAAGCGGGGGGGCCTAGTTGAGCAGTTCTTC	CASSPKRGGLVEQFF	15	TRBJ2-1	TRBV19	NA	TRBD2
TGTGCCAGCAGCTTAATTCAGGGTTCCACTGAAGCTTTCTTT	CASSLIQGSTEAFF	14	TRBJ1-1	TRBV7-3	NA	NA
TGTGCCAGCAGTTTATTGGGCGGATCTTGGTTCTTC	CASSLLGGSWFF	12	TRBJ2-1	TRBV28	NA	NA
TGTGCCAGCAGACGAAGTTTCCGGACAGGGGCGAATCAGCCCCAGCATTTT	CASRRSFRTGANQPQHF	17	TRBJ1-5	TRBV6-6	NA	TRBD1
TGTGCCAGCAGCGTACCTTTGGGGGGAATGAACACTGAAGCTTTCTTT	CASSVPLGGMNTEAFF	16	TRBJ1-1	TRBV9	NA	NA
TGTGCCACGCGGTGGGGGACAGGGAACAATCAGCCCCAGCATTTT	CATRWGTGNNQPQHF	15	TRBJ1-5	TRBV6-5	NA	TRBD1
TGTGCCAGCAGTTTGGAAGGGGTCTATGGCTACACCTTC	CASSLEGVYGYTF	13	TRBJ1-2	TRBV27	NA	NA
TGTGCCGGGGGGCGGGATACCGGGGAGCTGTTTTTT	CAGGRDTGELFF	12	TRBJ2-2	TRBV12-3/TRBV12-4	NA	NA
TGTGCCAGCATCACGGGACGAGGGGTCACCGGGGAGCTGTTTTTT	CASITGRGVTGELFF	15	TRBJ2-2	TRBV2	NA	NA
TGCGCCAGCAGTCAAACCGGGAAGGTCGCCTACGAGCAGTACTTC	CASSQTGKVAYEQYF	15	TRBJ2-7	TRBV4-1	NA	NA
TGTGCCAGCAGCCTTCTCCGGGCAAGAACTTTGAACACTGAAGCTTTCTTT	CASSLLRARTLNTEAFF	17	TRBJ1-1	TRBV4-2	NA	NA
TGTGCCAGCAAAAGGGACCGAAATACCTATGGCTACACCTTC	CASKRDRNTYGYTF	14	TRBJ1-2	TRBV2	NA	NA
TGTGCCAGCAGCCTCAGCCGGCAGGAATACAATGAGCAGTTCTTC	CASSLSRQEYNEQFF	15	TRBJ2-1	TRBV7-2	NA	NA
TGTGCCAGTATTGGTGAGACAGGGGGCTCATCCTATGGCTACACCTTC	CASIGETGGSSYGYTF	16	TRBJ1-2	TRBV19	NA	TRBD1
TGTGCCAGCCAAGGGGGCGGGAGATTCTACGAGCAGTACTTC	CASQGGGRFYEQYF	14	TRBJ2-7	TRBV7-9	NA	NA
TGTGCCAGCACAGGATCCTACGAGCAGTACTTC	CASTGSYEQYF	11	TRBJ2-7	TRBV7-3	NA	NA
TGTGCCAGTAGTATCCGGGAGGGTTTGGATGAGCAGTTCTTC	CASSIREGLDEQFF	14	TRBJ2-1	TRBV19	NA	TRBD2
TGCGCCAGCAGCTTGCAGGGGATCGGGAACGAGCAGTACTTC	CASSLQGIGNEQYF	14	TRBJ2-7	TRBV5-1	NA	NA
TGTGCCAGCAACCCCAACACAGATACGCAGTATTTT	CASNPNTDTQYF	12	TRBJ2-3	TRBV2	NA	NA
TGTGCCAGCAGCTTACATCCCCAGGGGGTTTGGGAAAAACTGTTTTTT	CASSLHPQGVWEKLFF	16	TRBJ1-4	TRBV7-2	NA	TRBD1
TGTGCCAGCAGCTTGGGGCAAGCTGAAGCTTTCTTT	CASSLGQAEAFF	12	TRBJ1-1	TRBV5-4	NA	NA
TGTGCCAGCAGTGCTCCTTGGGACAGCTCCTACGAGCAGTACTTC	CASSAPWDSSYEQYF	15	TRBJ2-7	TRBV28	NA	TRBD1
TGTGCCAGCAGCTCTAATCACCCGAGCTCTGGAAACACCATATATTTT	CASSSNHPSSGNTIYF	16	TRBJ1-3	TRBV7-8	NA	NA
TGTGCCAGCAGCTTAAGGTTCGAAGGGGCTAGCGGGAGTAACGAGCAGTACTTC	CASSLRFEGASGSNEQYF	18	TRBJ2-7	TRBV7-6	NA	TRBD2
TGTGCCAGCAGTTTATTCCTCGGGGCCGGGGAGCTGTTTTTT	CASSLFLGAGELFF	14	TRBJ2-2	TRBV28	once	NA
TGTGCCAGCAGTGATTGGGCAGTGAGGTTGTACTTC	CASSDWAVRLYF	12	TRBJ2-7	TRBV6-1	NA	NA
TGTGCCAGCTGTACAGCAAATCAGCCCCAGCATTTT	CASCTANQPQHF	12	TRBJ1-5	TRBV6-6	once	NA
TGCGCCAGCAGCCCTCGCGCACAATACGAGCAGTACTTC	CASSPRAQYEQYF	13	TRBJ2-7	TRBV4-3	once	NA
TGTGCCAGCAGCCAAGACAGGGGGCTGCCTGGAAACACCATATATTTT	CASSQDRGLPGNTIYF	16	TRBJ1-3	TRBV4-2	once	TRBD1
TGTGCCAGCAAGCAGGGGCCCTCCTACAATGAGCAGTTCTTC	CASKQGPSYNEQFF	14	TRBJ2-1	TRBV2	NA	NA
TGTGCCAGCAGCTGGTGGACAGGGGGAAAGGATGGCTACACCTTC	CASSWWTGGKDGYTF	15	TRBJ1-2	TRBV5-4	NA	TRBD1
TGTGCCAGCCATCTCGACAGGGGTTGGGAAAAACTGTTTTTT	CASHLDRGWEKLFF	14	TRBJ1-4	TRBV25-1	NA	TRBD1
TGTGCCAGCAGCCAGGGACTAGCGGGGGGAGGTGAGCAGTTCTTC	CASSQGLAGGGEQFF	15	TRBJ2-1	TRBV3-1/TRBV3-2	NA	TRBD2
TGTGCCAGCAGTTACTCGGCAGGGGATAATTCACCCCTCCACTTT	CASSYSAGDNSPLHF	15	TRBJ1-6	TRBV6-6	NA	NA